These T cell receptor beta chains were read from a single sample in a study of blood T cells in healthy people across ages. TCRdb processed the 5' RACE reads anew with MiXCR; each CDR3 protein has one entry. The table lists under 1,100,000 distinct CDR3 sequences, approximately 25% of them singletons, with about 0.8% in the top ten. These same data were also listed under a study on T cells of mothers and their children.

The sequencing input was blood. These receptors were obtained from a girl aged 2 to 10 in good health. CDR3s include the opening cysteine and the closing phenylalanine or tryptophan. D genes are given only for firm matches. The size entry is marked missing in some rows and otherwise reads once, few, many or a size class.

v_gene	j_gene	abundance	d_gene	CDR3nt	CDR3aa
TRBV29-1	TRBJ2-7	NA	NA	TGCAGCGTTGAGGGTATGGGTTCCGGTACCTACGAGCAGTACTTC	CSVEGMGSGTYEQYF
TRBV29-1	TRBJ1-2	few	NA	TGCAGCGTTGAAGATTACCCTCTGGATGGCTACACCTTC	CSVEDYPLDGYTF
TRBV6-5	TRBJ1-4	NA	NA	TGTGCCAGCAGGCGAGAAGCAGCTAATGAAAAACTGTTTTTT	CASRREAANEKLFF
TRBV13	TRBJ2-1	few	NA	TGTGCCAGCAGCTTACTACTAGAAGGGTCAGATGAGCAGTTCTTC	CASSLLLEGSDEQFF
TRBV10-3	TRBJ2-3	once	NA	TGTGCCATCGGGGACCGCGGGGAGTATTTT	CAIGDRGEYF
TRBV7-6	TRBJ2-1	NA	TRBD2	TGTGCCAGCAGCACAGGTAGACTAGCCGGTTTGAATGAGCAGTTCTTC	CASSTGRLAGLNEQFF
TRBV27	TRBJ2-5	few	NA	TGTGCCAGCAGTCCAAGGGACGGCAGACAAGAGACCCAGTACTTC	CASSPRDGRQETQYF
TRBV5-1	TRBJ2-1	few	TRBD2	TGCGCCAGCAGAGCCCTTAGCGGGAGGAGCTCCTACAATGAGCAGTTCTTC	CASRALSGRSSYNEQFF
TRBV7-9	TRBJ1-4	many	NA	TGTGCCAGCAGCCATACCACAGGGCAGGTCGAAGAACTGTTTTTT	CASSHTTGQVEELFF
TRBV5-1	TRBJ2-7	NA	TRBD1	TGCGCCAGCAGCTTGGTAACAGGGGAATACGAGCAGTACTTC	CASSLVTGEYEQYF
TRBV27	TRBJ1-6	NA	NA	TGTGCCAGCAGTTTAGGGACATGGAATTCACCCCTCCACTTT	CASSLGTWNSPLHF
TRBV7-9	TRBJ1-5	few	NA	TGTGCCAGCAGCGCGGTCTCAGGAAATCAGCCCCAGCATTTT	CASSAVSGNQPQHF
TRBV7-7	TRBJ2-5	few	NA	TGTGCTAGCAGCCCGGCACGGTACCAAGAGACCCAGTACTTC	CASSPARYQETQYF
TRBV29-1	TRBJ2-7	NA	NA	TGCAGCGTCAAAAAAACCAGGACGGCGGGATACGAGCAGTACTTC	CSVKKTRTAGYEQYF
TRBV29-1	TRBJ2-1	once	NA	TGCAGCGCTTGGGTGAAAAAAAAGGGGGGGAGACCTTATCCGGATGAGCAGTTCTTC	CSAWVKKKGGRPYPDEQFF
TRBV12-3/TRBV12-4	TRBJ2-2	few	NA	TGTGCCAGCAGTCCGACGGTGGGGCTGGGGAGCACCGGGGAGCTGTTTTTT	CASSPTVGLGSTGELFF
TRBV7-3	TRBJ2-1	NA	TRBD2	TGTGCCAGCAGCATCTCCGGGACTAGCGGCTACAATGAGCAGCTCTTC	CASSISGTSGYNEQLF
TRBV10-3	TRBJ1-5	NA	NA	TGTGCCATCAGTGAGTCGGCTATACGCGGGCAGCCCCAGCATTTT	CAISESAIRGQPQHF
TRBV6-6	TRBJ1-1	NA	TRBD1	TGTGCCAGCAGGACAACCGGGACAGCGAACACTGAAGCTTTCTTT	CASRTTGTANTEAFF
TRBV18	TRBJ1-5	NA	NA	TGTGCCAGCTCACCTTCCGGGGGCGACAATCAGCCCCAGCATTTT	CASSPSGGDNQPQHF
TRBV3-1	TRBJ1-6	NA	NA	TGTGCCAGCAGCTCGGAGGGCCCTGTTCTCCACTTT	CASSSEGPVLHF
TRBV29-1	TRBJ2-1	few	TRBD1	TGCAGCGTGGGAGTGAGGGGACAGACCCCCTACAATGAGCAGTTCTTC	CSVGVRGQTPYNEQFF
TRBV7-3	TRBJ2-3	few	TRBD2	TGTGCCAGCAGCTTTTCCGGGACTAGAAACACAGATACGCAGTATTTT	CASSFSGTRNTDTQYF
TRBV27	TRBJ2-7	NA	TRBD1	TGTGCCAGCAGTTTGAAGGGGGCTGGGTACGAGCAGTACTTC	CASSLKGAGYEQYF
TRBV13	TRBJ1-1	NA	TRBD1	TGTGCCAGCAGCTCCACAGGGGGCGTGGAGAACACTGAAGCTTTCTTT	CASSSTGGVENTEAFF
TRBV27	TRBJ2-5	NA	TRBD2	TGTGCCAGCAGTTCATTGACTAGCGGGGGCCCAGAGACCCAGTACTTC	CASSSLTSGGPETQYF
TRBV29-1	TRBJ2-5	NA	TRBD2	TGCAGCGCCAAGAGGAGGGAGGGGTACCAAGAGACCCAGTACTTC	CSAKRREGYQETQYF
TRBV29-1	TRBJ1-1	NA	NA	TGCAGCGTTGAACCGATGAACACTGAAGCTTTCTTT	CSVEPMNTEAFF
TRBV20-1	TRBJ2-3	NA	NA	TGCAGTGCCACAGGGTTCAGCACAGATACGCAGTATTTT	CSATGFSTDTQYF
TRBV6-4	TRBJ2-3	few	NA	TGTGCCAGCAGTGACACTAGACAAAGCACAGATACGCAGTATTTT	CASSDTRQSTDTQYF
TRBV20-1	TRBJ2-2	NA	NA	TGCAGTGCTAGTTACCTAGCATCCACCGGGGAGCTGTTTTTT	CSASYLASTGELFF
TRBV12-3/TRBV12-4	TRBJ2-7	NA	TRBD2	TGTGCCAGCAGTCCATCCGGGGTAGCGGGGGCCTACGAGCAGTACTTC	CASSPSGVAGAYEQYF
TRBV29-1	TRBJ1-2	NA	NA	TGCAGCGTTGGGGGACTCCCGAAGCCCCGGGACTATGGCTACACCTTC	CSVGGLPKPRDYGYTF
TRBV29-1	TRBJ2-3	few	NA	TGCAGCGTGGATGGGACTTTTAGCACAGATACGCAGTATTTT	CSVDGTFSTDTQYF
TRBV7-6	TRBJ2-1	few	TRBD2	TGTGCCAGCAGCTTAGCTGGACAAGGACTAGAATTCTTC	CASSLAGQGLEFF
TRBV7-2	TRBJ2-1	NA	TRBD2	TGTGCCAGCACCTACAGCGGGGGGGTTTACAATGAGCAGTTCTTC	CASTYSGGVYNEQFF
TRBV7-3	TRBJ1-1	NA	NA	TGTGCCAGCAGCTTAATCGGGGGTTTCTCTGAAGCTTTCTTT	CASSLIGGFSEAFF
TRBV9	TRBJ1-6	few	NA	TGTGCCAGCAGCCCTCGGACAGACGGCTCCTCACCCCTCCACTTT	CASSPRTDGSSPLHF
TRBV6-6	TRBJ2-7	few	NA	TGTGCCAGCAGTTACTCGACGGTCTCCTACGAGCAGTACTTC	CASSYSTVSYEQYF
TRBV29-1	TRBJ1-1	few	NA	TGCAGCGTAGGACCCGGGAGGGGGAACACTGAAGCTTTCTTT	CSVGPGRGNTEAFF
TRBV4-3	TRBJ2-3	NA	NA	TGCGCCAGCAGCCAAGGGTTAGGGAGCCCAGATACGCAGTATTTT	CASSQGLGSPDTQYF
TRBV12-3/TRBV12-4	TRBJ2-3	few	NA	TGTGCCAGCAGTTTTGATATCGTTACAGGGTCTGATCCAGATACGCAGTATTTT	CASSFDIVTGSDPDTQYF